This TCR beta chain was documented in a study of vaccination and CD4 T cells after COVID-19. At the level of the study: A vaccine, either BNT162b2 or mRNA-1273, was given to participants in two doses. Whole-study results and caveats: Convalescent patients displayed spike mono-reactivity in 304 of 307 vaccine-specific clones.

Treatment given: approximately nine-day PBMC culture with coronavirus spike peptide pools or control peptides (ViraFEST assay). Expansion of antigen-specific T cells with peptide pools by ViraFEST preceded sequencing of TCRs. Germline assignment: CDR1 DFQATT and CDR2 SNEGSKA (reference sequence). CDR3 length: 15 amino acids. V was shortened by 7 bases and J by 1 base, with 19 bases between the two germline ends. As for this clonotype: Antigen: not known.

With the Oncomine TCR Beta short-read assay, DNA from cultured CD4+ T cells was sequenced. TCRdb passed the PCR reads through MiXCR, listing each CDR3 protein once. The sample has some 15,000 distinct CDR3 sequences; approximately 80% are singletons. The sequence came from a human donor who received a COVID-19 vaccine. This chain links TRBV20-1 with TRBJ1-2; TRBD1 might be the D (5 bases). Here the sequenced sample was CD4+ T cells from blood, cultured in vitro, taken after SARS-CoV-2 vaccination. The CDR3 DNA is TGCAGTGTTGGGGCAGGAATAAGAATTAACTATGGCTACACCTTC. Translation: CSVGAGIRINYGYTF.